A single sample gave rise to the 4 T cell receptor beta chains below, sequenced in a study of spatial heterogeneity in lung cancer. TCRdb reprocessed the 5' RACE reads via MiXCR and lists one record per CDR3 protein. The table records about 85,000 distinct CDR3 sequences, around 21% of them present only once. The time point here: sample taken at primary tumor resection. Unsorted tumor, nontumor lung tissue or cryopreserved PBMC supplied the whole RNA. Material: PBMCs, obtained at surgery. These receptors were taken from a male donor with early-stage non-small cell lung cancer.

The rearrangement joins TRBV12-3 or TRBV12-4 to TRBJ1-2; a possible D gene is TRBD1 (5 bases). V lost 6 bases and J lost 6, with 20 bases in between. There are 15 residues in the CDR3. CDR3 loop: CASSPSWGPSDGYTF. Here the CDR3 DNA reads TGTGCCAGCAGCCCCTCGTGGGGCCCTTCGGATGGCTACACCTTC.

This clonotype showed up many times. The DNA of the CDR3 is TGCGCCAGCAAATTTTCCCAGGGGATCACTGAAGCTTTCTTT. Protein: CASKFSQGITEAFF. The chain employs TRBV5-1 and TRBJ1-1; tentatively, D is TRBD1 (6 bases). CDR1 is SGHRS, CDR2 YFSETQ, per germline. This CDR3 is 14 amino acids long. V was shortened by 6 bases and J by 4 bases, with 16 bases between the two germline ends.

CDR3 DNA: TGTGCCAGCATAAGTTCGGGAGAAGAGACCCAGTACTTC. Translated: CASISSGEETQYF. The rearrangement joins TRBV6-5 to TRBJ2-5, with D perhaps TRBD2 (6 bases). The ends were cut back, 7 bases at V and 3 bases at J, with 12 bases in the middle. The CDR3 spans 13 residues. CDR1 MNHEY and CDR2 SVGAGI come from the germline V gene.

This clonotype was counted only a few times. DNA for the CDR3: TGTGCCAGCAGGCCCTTGGACAGTTCTAACTATGGCTACACCTTC. Translating it yields CASRPLDSSNYGYTF. The chain uses TRBV6-6 and TRBJ1-2; D is possibly TRBD1 (6 bases). Germline CDR1 is MNHNY and CDR2 is SVGAGI (reference sequence). The CDR3 has 15 amino acids. The V and J ends lost 6 bases and 0 bases respectively, with 14 bases between them.